This T cell receptor (beta chain) is drawn from a study of STAT5B mutations in CD4+ large granular lymphocyte leukemia. Whole-study context: Healthy donors showed HLA-associated enrichment of the CDR3 'QG' motif. Study findings and constraints: Patient CD4-sorted repertoires stayed more clonal than healthy ones after leukemic-clone removal. TRBV06-family usage was enriched in top patient clones (8/27) versus controls (2/35).

Authors' data handling: Productive clonotypes were detectable down to 2.59 x 10-5 frequency. TCRdb's table, derived via immunoSEQ multiplex PCR, lists solely in-frame clones and lacks some. V, J and clone size reflect that table, while D and trimming were determined from the DNA. The profile covers tens of thousands of clones, with 84% appearing a single time and about 0.34% taken by the ten largest. This clone turned up a few times. No antigen is known for it. Germline V gene lookup returns CDR1 MNHEY and CDR2 SVGAGI. The length of the CDR3 is 15 residues. V shed 0 bases and J shed 1 base, with 7 bases lying between them.

The source material was CD4+ T cells from blood buffy coats. V and J are TRBV6-5 and TRBJ1-5; D remains ambiguous. The TCR comes from a human donor in good health. DNA of the CDR3: TGTGCCAGCAGTTACTCGATGGCCAGCAATCAGCCCCAGCATTTT. Translating it yields CASSYSMASNQPQHF.